Below, 28 T cell receptor beta chains from the same sample are listed, as sequenced in a study of T cells in localized non-small cell lung cancer. Clones were sequenced by immunoSEQ multiplex PCR, and TCRdb holds only the in-frame ones, with some missing. The sample has approximately 76,000 clones, around 82% seen once. Sequences were derived from peripheral blood, sampled before any cancer treatment. These receptors came from a female donor of 60 years or more with stage I lung adenocarcinoma.

The table lists this clone with a few counts. This sequence joins TRBV5-1 and TRBJ1-1, with D maybe TRBD1 (5 bases). Germline V gene lookup returns CDR1 SGHRS and CDR2 YFSETQ. CDR3 size: 13 residues. Trimming cost V 4 bases and J 7 bases, with 14 bases left between them. The DNA of the CDR3 is TGCGCCAGCAGCGGTGGGGCGGTGAATGAAGCTTTCTTT. Amino acid sequence: CASSGGAVNEAFF.

The chain recombines TRBV6-5 with TRBJ2-1, with D tentatively TRBD1 or TRBD2 (5 bases each). The CDR3 loop spans 12 amino acids. Per the germline V gene, CDR1 is MNHEY and CDR2 is SVGAGI. Trimming cost V 6 bases and J 8 bases, with 11 bases left between them. In nucleotides, the CDR3 is TGTGCCAGCAGGGGGGATATCGATGAGCAGTTCTTC. Protein: CASRGDIDEQFF.

V usage is TRBV5-1 and J usage is TRBJ2-1; possible D gene TRBD2, 6 bases. The V end lost 4 bases, the J end lost 4 bases, and 15 bases lay between the germline ends. The CDR3 loop spans 15 amino acids. Germline-derived CDR1 and CDR2 are SGHRS and YFSETQ. CDR3 in DNA: TGCGCCAGCAGCCTACGGGAGACCTCGTACAATGAGCAGTTCTTC. Translation: CASSLRETSYNEQFF.

This clone was seen once. The V gene is TRBV4-3, the J gene TRBJ2-7; tentative D call: TRBD2 (5 bases). The length of the CDR3 is 17 residues. Germline V gene lookup returns CDR1 LGHNA and CDR2 YSLEER. V dropped 1 base and J dropped 3 bases, with 19 bases sitting between them. In DNA, the CDR3 is TGCGCCAGCAGCCAAGGGTCAGTAGGACCCGAGGGCTACGAGCAGTACTTC. Protein: CASSQGSVGPEGYEQYF.

The chain is built from TRBV18 and TRBJ1-3; D gene uncertain. Germline V gene sequence: CDR1 KGHSH, CDR2 LQKENI. The CDR3 totals 15 residues. V lost 3 bases and J 4 bases, leaving 13 bases between the germline ends. CDR3 bases: TGTGCCAGCTCACCTAGGTCAAACCGGGGAAACACCATATATTTT. This codes for CASSPRSNRGNTIYF.

This sequence joins TRBV4-3 and TRBJ1-2; D uncertain. The V and J ends lost 0 bases and 5 bases respectively, with 10 bases between them. The length of the CDR3 is 14 residues. The germline gives CDR1 LGHNA, CDR2 YSLEER. CDR3 sequence: CASSQDSDSYGYTF. CDR3 DNA: TGCGCCAGCAGCCAAGATTCGGATTCATATGGCTACACCTTC.

This clone was recorded once. The chain recombines TRBV7-8 with TRBJ1-3, with a tentative D call TRBD1 (5 bases). Germline V gene data show CDR1 as SGHVS and CDR2 as FQNEAQ. V gave up 5 bases and J gave up 0 bases, with 20 bases separating them. The CDR3 extends over 18 amino acids. In DNA, the CDR3 is TGTGCCAGCAGCCAAAAAGTCCGACAGCTTGACTCTGGAAACACCATATATTTT. Protein product: CASSQKVRQLDSGNTIYF.

This clone was counted between two and nine times. The junction departs from germline at one end; a sequencing error may be responsible. The chain links TRBV7-3 to TRBJ2-2; D call uncertain. There are 12 residues in the CDR3. Germline V CDR1 and CDR2: SGHTA, FQGTGA. The CDR3 region is CASSTKTGELFF. The CDR3 nucleotides are TGTGCCAGCAGCACGAAGACCGGGGAGCTGTTTTTT.

The chain joins TRBV7-8 to TRBJ1-3; 8 bases are a match to TRBD1. The CDR3 is 17 amino acids. The germline gives CDR1 SGHVS, CDR2 FQNEAQ. V shed 5 bases and J 0 bases; nucleotides not matched to a gene: 9. The CDR3 bases are TGTGCCAGCAGCCCCTGGAGACAGGGGAGCTCTGGAAACACCATATATTTT. This sequence encodes CASSPWRQGSSGNTIYF.

This chain joins TRBV11-2 and TRBJ1-1; D ambiguous. This CDR3 is 13 amino acids long. V lost 7 bases, J lost 1 base, and 10 bases lay in between. Germline V CDR1 and CDR2: SGHAT, FQNNGV. The CDR3 nucleotides are TGTGCCAGCACCTTGACACAGAACACTGAAGCTTTCTTT. It translates to CASTLTQNTEAFF.

J is TRBJ2-3 and V is TRBV9; 10 bases match TRBD1. Germline V CDR1 and CDR2: SGDLS, YYNGEE. V was pared by 3 bases and J by 3 bases, with 7 bases of the junction left unmatched. This CDR3 has 16 residues. The CDR3 spells CASSEFGQGGTDTQYF. In DNA, the CDR3 is TGTGCCAGCAGCGAGTTTGGACAGGGGGGGACAGATACGCAGTATTTT. The full variable domain, its missing parts supplied by reference TRBV9 and TRBJ2-3, is DSGVTQTPKHLITATGQRVTLRCSPRSGDLSVYWYQQSLDQGLQFLIQYYNGEERAKGNILERFSAQQFPDLHSELNLSSLELGDSALYFCASSEFGQGGTDTQYFGPGTRLTVL.

This clone was found many times. V usage is TRBV6-5 and J usage is TRBJ1-4; the match to TRBD1 covers 9 bases. Germline V gene sequence: CDR1 MNHEY, CDR2 SVGAGI. The CDR3 is 13 residues long. The trim removed 6 bases at V and 6 bases at J, leaving 2 bases unmatched. CDR3: CASSGTGYEKLFF. Written as DNA, the CDR3 is TGTGCCAGCAGCGGGACAGGGTATGAAAAACTGTTTTTT.

This clone was picked up one time. V usage is TRBV2 and J usage is TRBJ1-1; D unresolved. The V gene's germline CDR1 is SNHLY and CDR2 FYNNEI. Trimming took off 0 bases at V and 5 bases at J, with 13 bases between the two ends. This CDR3 spans 15 amino acids. In DNA form, the CDR3 reads TGTGCCAGCAGTGAAGCGGATTGGGTAGGGACTGAAGCTTTCTTT. Translation gives CASSEADWVGTEAFF.

This clone occurred once. The chain is built from TRBV11-3 and TRBJ2-1; TRBD2 matches 14 bases. The junction had 10 bases not matched to a gene; V was cut back by 5 bases and J by 10 bases. This CDR3 region has 16 residues. CDR1 is SGHNT and CDR2 is YENEEA in the germline V gene. CDR3 nucleotide sequence: TGTGCCAGCAGCACCCGGACTAGCGGGAGGTCGGGGGAGCAGTTCTTC. This gives the protein CASSTRTSGRSGEQFF.

The chain uses TRBV5-4 and TRBJ1-2, with no clear D. The CDR3 totals 15 residues. Germline lookup yields CDR1 SGHNT and CDR2 YYREEE (reference sequence). V was cut by 2 bases and J by 0 bases, with 11 bases left in between. The CDR3 spells CASSFAAHSNYGYTF. DNA for the CDR3: TGTGCCAGCAGCTTTGCCGCCCATTCTAACTATGGCTACACCTTC.

The chain has TRBV5-1 and TRBJ2-2; 10 bases are shared with TRBD2. The CDR3 covers 18 residues. Germline-derived CDR1 and CDR2 are SGHRS and YFSETQ. The V and J ends lost 3 bases and 4 bases, in that order; junction bases with no gene match: 12. CDR3 sequence: CASSSAFSGGASTGELFF. Here the CDR3 DNA reads TGCGCCAGCAGCTCGGCGTTCAGCGGGGGGGCTAGCACCGGGGAGCTGTTTTTT.

The chain employs TRBV5-5 and TRBJ1-2; no clear D gene. CDR1 is SGHKS, CDR2 YYEKEE, per germline (reference sequence). V dropped 2 bases and J dropped 7 bases, with 9 bases sitting between them. This CDR3 spans 12 amino acids. The CDR3 DNA follows: TGTGCCAGCAGCTTCGGCAGTGGTGGCTACACCTTC. Encoded protein: CASSFGSGGYTF.

This clone was seen once. The rearrangement joins TRBV7-2 to TRBJ1-2; 8 bases line up with TRBD1. The V segment lost 4 bases and the J segment 6 bases; nucleotides outside the gene matches: 10. This CDR3 comprises 15 residues. CDR1 and CDR2 (germline): SGHTA, FQGNSA. This CDR3 reads CASSSPFGRGHGYTF. As DNA, the CDR3 is TGTGCCAGCAGCTCCCCGTTCGGCAGGGGGCATGGCTACACCTTC.

The chain employs TRBV18 and TRBJ1-1, with TRBD1 matching 7 bases. V dropped 1 base and J dropped 0; count of bases not matched to a gene: 5. The CDR3 runs 16 residues. Per germline, CDR1 KGHSH and CDR2 LQKENI. CDR3 region: CASSPQTGVMNTEAFF. The DNA of the CDR3 is TGTGCCAGCTCACCACAAACAGGGGTCATGAACACTGAAGCTTTCTTT.

This sequence joins TRBV6-6 and TRBJ1-1; D remains unclear. Trimming removed 5 bases at V and 6 bases at J, with 16 bases between. Germline V gene lookup returns CDR1 MNHNY and CDR2 SVGAGI (reference sequence). The CDR3 has 14 residues. The CDR3 DNA reads as TGTGCCAGCAGTCCCCCTGCTGGGAAGGCTGAAGCTTTCTTT. Translated: CASSPPAGKAEAFF.

Worth noting for this clone: Its ends do not fully match the called genes, so a read error is possible. V is TRBV2 and J is TRBJ2-3; no definite D call. The germline gives CDR1 SNHLY, CDR2 FYNNEI. The CDR3 length is 16 residues. The CDR3 spells CASTTSSDQATNTQYF. Written as DNA, the CDR3 is TGTGCCAGCACTACATCGTCGGACCAAGCCACAAATACGCAGTATTTT.

This clone has only one observation. The chain links TRBV28 to TRBJ1-1, with D unclear. Trimming left V 8 bases short and J 0 bases short, with 10 bases between. Germline V gives CDR1 MDHEN, CDR2 SYDVKM. The CDR3 length is 13 residues. CDR3 coding DNA: TGTGCCAGCCACGGAGTGATGAACACTGAAGCTTTCTTT. Protein sequence: CASHGVMNTEAFF.

This clone was counted a few times. The gene calls are TRBV5-1 and TRBJ2-1; unclear D gene. Germline V gives CDR1 SGHRS, CDR2 YFSETQ. The CDR3 loop spans 11 amino acids. The ends were cut back, 0 bases at V and 8 bases at J, with 3 bases in the middle. For the CDR3, the DNA is TGCGCCAGCAGCTTGGATTATGAGCAGTTCTTC. Translated: CASSLDYEQFF. The whole variable domain, filled in from reference TRBV5-1 and TRBJ2-1, reads KAGVTQTPRYLIKTRGQQVTLSCSPISGHRSVSWYQQTPGQGLQFLFEYFSETQRNKGNFPGRFSGRQFSNSRSEMNVSTLELGDSALYLCASSLDYEQFFGPGTRLTVL.

The gene calls are TRBV6-1 and TRBJ1-1; the D is unclear. Deletions cut 6 bases from V and 6 bases from J, with 8 bases between. CDR1 is MNHNS, CDR2 SASEGT, per germline. The length of the CDR3 is 11 residues. CDR3 protein: CASRLPAEAFF. For the CDR3, the DNA is TGTGCCAGCAGACTACCAGCTGAAGCTTTCTTT.

The gene calls are TRBV4-2 and TRBJ1-4; no definite D call. The CDR3 sequence is 14 residues long. Germline CDR1 reads LGHNA; CDR2 reads YNFKEQ. The germline V and J ends were trimmed by 5 bases and 13 bases, with 20 bases remaining between them. The CDR3 protein is CASSAKTQDVGLFF. The CDR3 coding sequence is TGTGCCAGCAGCGCGAAAACCCAGGACGTTGGACTGTTTTTT.

The CDR3 DNA reads TGCGCCAGCAGCTTCACGGGGGGGCAAGAGACCCAGTACTTC. It is translated as CASSFTGGQETQYF. The gene calls are TRBV5-1 and TRBJ2-5; TRBD2 matches 8 bases. This CDR3 is 14 amino acids long. With 2 bases clipped from V and 2 bases from J, the junction kept 2 bases outside the gene matches. Germline assignment: CDR1 SGHRS and CDR2 YFSETQ.

The genes are TRBV6-6 and TRBJ2-3; D not certain. The CDR3 loop spans 11 amino acids. Trimming shortened V by 2 bases and J by 6 bases, and 3 bases separated the two germline ends. Germline V gives CDR1 MNHNY, CDR2 SVGAGI (reference sequence). The CDR3 here is CASSYKDTQYF. The CDR3 DNA follows: TGTGCCAGCAGTTACAAGGATACGCAGTATTTT.

In this sample, this clone turned up once. This sample includes further DNA sequences coding for the same CDR3. The chain employs TRBV4-3 and TRBJ2-5, with D perhaps matching TRBD2 (5 bases). Germline V gene lookup returns CDR1 LGHNA and CDR2 YSLEER. V was clipped by 0 bases and J by 5 bases, with 10 bases between them. This CDR3 comprises 14 residues. The CDR3 DNA is TGCGCCAGCAGCCAAGATCGTTCGGGGGAGACCCAGTACTTC. This translates into CASSQDRSGETQYF.